The next 18 T cell receptor beta chains were all read from a single sample in a study of T cells in Graves' hyperthyroidism and ophthalmopathy (dated by TCRdb to about 2019). Preparation of the library involved multiplex PCR. Sequencing took place on an Illumina HiSeq 2000. The TCR beta CDR3 regions were amplified from the RNA transcripts. A first-round RT-PCR of the TCR CDR3 used the HTBI primer set with the Qiagen OneStep RT-PCR kit. TCRdb reworked the public reads: Q25 trimming with fastp, MiXCR clone assembly, productive beta chains retained. One record per CDR3 amino acid sequence lists the most common genes and DNA. A total of around 250,000 distinct CDR3 sequences appear in this sample, approximately 14% of them only once. Of the sample, roughly 15% falls within the top ten clones. Sequencing used blood. The receptors come from a woman aged 40 to 49 with Graves' hyperthyroidism that later progressed to Graves' ophthalmopathy.

This clonotype was counted ten times or more. This sequence joins TRBV6-2 or TRBV6-3 and TRBJ2-7; 14 bases align to TRBD2. V shed 7 bases, J shed 5 bases, and the junction held 4 bases outside the gene matches. This CDR3 spans 14 amino acids. CDR1 and CDR2 from the germline V gene are MNHEY and SVGEGT. The CDR3 reads CASKKGLAGDEQYF. The CDR3 nucleotides are TGTGCCAGCAAAAAGGGACTAGCGGGAGACGAGCAGTACTTC.

This clonotype was seen at least ten times. The chain has TRBV10-3 and TRBJ2-3, with 15 bases aligning to TRBD2. V trimming: 3 bases; J trimming: 3 bases; junction bases outside the gene matches: 4. Germline V gene data show CDR1 as ENHRY and CDR2 as SYGVKD. The CDR3 has 17 residues. The CDR3 protein is CAISEGLAGGPTDTQYF. CDR3 DNA sequence: TGTGCCATCAGTGAAGGACTAGCGGGAGGGCCTACAGATACGCAGTATTTT.

This clonotype was recorded at least ten times. V is TRBV9 and J is TRBJ2-1, with 7 bases that match TRBD1. The V segment lost 4 bases and the J segment 0 bases; nucleotides outside the gene matches: 4. Germline values: CDR1 SGDLS, CDR2 YYNGEE. The CDR3 sequence is 15 residues long. The CDR3 nucleotides are TGTGCCAGCAGCCCGACAGGGAGCTCCTACAATGAGCAGTTCTTC. Its translation is CASSPTGSSYNEQFF.

This clonotype was recorded many times. The V call is TRBV5-4, the J call TRBJ2-7, with TRBD2 as a possible D gene (6 bases). CDR1 and CDR2 (germline): SGHNT, YYREEE (reference sequence). The CDR3 is 15 amino acids. The V and J ends lost 3 bases and 3 bases respectively, with 16 bases between them. The CDR3 spells CASSSTGTLYYEQYF. In DNA form, the CDR3 reads TGTGCCAGCAGCTCAACCGGGACTTTGTACTACGAGCAGTACTTC.

This clonotype has ten or more counts. The chain combines TRBV29-1 with TRBJ1-2; D uncertain. Germline CDR1 is SQVTM and CDR2 is ANQGSEA. Trimming pared 0 bases from V and 8 bases from J, leaving 13 bases between. CDR3 length: 13 amino acids. The CDR3 loop is CSVEDPSAGGYTF. The CDR3 nucleotides read TGCAGCGTTGAAGACCCCTCGGCAGGAGGCTACACCTTC.

This clonotype was observed many times. The CDR3 sequence is CASSRGRIPGETQYF. The CDR3 coding sequence is TGTGCCAGCAGTCGGGGGCGAATCCCTGGGGAGACCCAGTACTTC. The V gene is TRBV12-3 or TRBV12-4, the J gene TRBJ2-5; tentatively, D is TRBD1 or TRBD2 (6 bases each). V was pared by 5 bases and J by 5 bases, with 18 bases between. CDR3 length equals 15 residues.

In DNA form, the CDR3 reads TGCAGTGCTAGAGGTTGGGGGCGGGAAAATGAGCAGTTCTTC. It encodes CSARGWGRENEQFF. J is TRBJ2-1 and V is TRBV20-1; D possibly uses TRBD1 or TRBD2 (6 bases each). Germline V gene data show CDR1 as DFQATT and CDR2 as SNEGSKA (reference sequence). The CDR3 runs to 14 residues. V lost 1 base and J lost 7, with 14 bases in between.

This clonotype was seen more than once but under ten times. The chain has TRBV30 and TRBJ1-1; 7 bases line up with TRBD1. V lost 0 bases to trimming and J lost 5 bases; unmatched junction nucleotides: 0. The germline gives CDR1 GTSNPN, CDR2 SVGIG (reference sequence). The CDR3 has 12 amino acids. The CDR3 nucleotides are TGTGCCTGGAGTGTGGGACAGACTGAAGCTTTCTTT. Its protein product is CAWSVGQTEAFF.

Notes on this clonotype: This sequence may be a read error, since a much larger clone differs from it by one base. The genes are TRBV5-1 and TRBJ2-2; possible D gene TRBD1, 5 bases. Trimming stripped 3 bases from V and 5 bases from J, with 20 bases between. The CDR3 runs 17 residues. Germline lookup yields CDR1 SGHRS and CDR2 YFSETQ. CDR3 loop: CASSYLRTQGRTGELFF. CDR3 nucleotides: TGCGCCAGCAGCTATCTCCGAACCCAGGGAAGAACCGGGGAGCTGTTTTTT.

This clonotype has at least ten counts. V and J are TRBV30 and TRBJ2-2; no definite D call. Germline V lookup: CDR1 GTSNPN, CDR2 SVGIG (reference sequence). Trimming took off 4 bases at V and 8 bases at J, with 8 bases between the two ends. The CDR3 length is 11 residues. The CDR3 nucleotides read TGTGCCTGGACTCTGCGGGGGGAGCTGTTTTTT. Its translation is CAWTLRGELFF.

At least ten counts were recorded for this clonotype. The chain recombines TRBV10-3 with TRBJ2-7; perhaps TRBD1 as D (5 bases). The V end lost 6 bases, the J end lost 0 bases, and 12 bases lay between the germline ends. The CDR3 length is 14 residues. The germline gives CDR1 ENHRY, CDR2 SYGVKD. CDR3 bases: TGTGCCATCAGGCGCCCAGGGAACTCCTACGAGCAGTACTTC. Encoded protein: CAIRRPGNSYEQYF.

In its sample, this clonotype was seen many times. CDR3 bases: TGCGCCAGCAGCTTGCGTGAAGCTTACAATGAGCAGTTCTTC. This codes for CASSLREAYNEQFF. The genes are TRBV5-1 and TRBJ2-1; D not resolved. Germline V lookup: CDR1 SGHRS, CDR2 YFSETQ. Trimming took 1 base from V and 4 from J, leaving 9 bases between them. The CDR3 contains 14 residues.

At least ten counts were recorded for this clonotype. V is TRBV9 and J is TRBJ2-1; TRBD2 agrees at 11 bases. Germline CDR1 SGDLS, CDR2 YYNGEE. This CDR3 spans 16 amino acids. The J segment lost 7 bases and the V segment lost 4 bases, leaving 10 bases of the junction unmatched. The CDR3 sequence is CASSTGTSGLGNEQFF. The CDR3 DNA reads as TGTGCCAGCAGCACTGGGACTAGCGGACTGGGGAATGAGCAGTTCTTC.

There are many counts of this clonotype. The CDR3 protein is CASSRLADRDNEQFF. For the CDR3, the DNA is TGTGCCAGCAGCAGACTAGCGGACAGAGACAATGAGCAGTTCTTC. This sequence joins TRBV7-2 and TRBJ2-1; 9 bases align to TRBD2. Trimming removed 5 bases from V and 5 bases from J; junction bases left unmatched: 7. The CDR3 is 15 amino acids. The germline gives CDR1 SGHTA, CDR2 FQGNSA.

As for this clonotype: Since a much larger clone is just one base distant, this may be a read error. DNA for the CDR3: TGTGCCATCGTGAGGGGTTTCGACACCGGGGAGCTGTTTTTT. It specifies CAIVRGFDTGELFF. The rearrangement links TRBV10-3 to TRBJ2-2; D is possibly TRBD1 or TRBD2 (5 bases each). CDR3 length: 14 residues. Germline V lookup: CDR1 ENHRY, CDR2 SYGVKD. Trimming stripped 8 bases from V and 3 bases from J, with 13 bases between.

This clonotype was seen ten or more times. The chain uses TRBV30 and TRBJ2-6, with no clear D. Trimming took 2 bases from V and 0 from J, leaving 8 bases between them. The CDR3 loop spans 15 amino acids. Germline lookup yields CDR1 GTSNPN and CDR2 SVGIG (reference sequence). The CDR3 DNA follows: TGTGCCTGGAGTTTATGGCTCTCTGGGGCCAACGTCCTGACTTTC. Translating gives CAWSLWLSGANVLTF.

This clonotype was recorded at least ten times. The chain is built from TRBV12-3 or TRBV12-4 and TRBJ2-3; 8 bases align to TRBD2. The CDR3 consists of 14 residues. J gave up 6 bases and V 6 bases, and 8 bases lay outside the gene matches. In DNA form, the CDR3 reads TGTGCCAGCAGGGCCCGGGAGGGGTACGATACGCAGTATTTT. Translated, it gives CASRAREGYDTQYF.

This clonotype was counted many times. J is TRBJ1-3 and V is TRBV7-2; D perhaps matches TRBD1 (5 bases). The CDR3 totals 14 residues. Germline V gene sequence: CDR1 SGHTA, CDR2 FQGNSA. V was cut by 2 bases and J by 2 bases, with 7 bases left in between. Here the CDR3 DNA reads TGTGCCAGCAGCTTATGGGGGGCTGGAAACACCATATATTTT. Protein product: CASSLWGAGNTIYF. Full variable domain (rest looked up from reference TRBV7-2 and TRBJ1-3): GAGVSQSPSNKVTEKGKDVELRCDPISGHTALYWYRQSLGQGLEFLIYFQGNSAPDKSGLPSDRFSAERTGGSVSTLTIQRTQQEDSAVYLCASSLWGAGNTIYFGEGSWLTVV.